The rows below give T cell receptor beta chains drawn from one sample of a study of blood T cell repertoires in COVID-19. Clones were read by immunoSEQ multiplex PCR, and TCRdb kept only the in-frame ones, dropping some. The sample shows about 230,000 clones, approximately 89% of them seen only once. Specimen: PBMCs or T cells enriched from blood (not recorded which). These receptors all come from a woman in her twenties or thirties with acute COVID-19. CDR3s include the opening cysteine and the closing phenylalanine or tryptophan. D genes are given only for firm matches. Rows may omit the clone size; those that give it use once, few, many or a size class.

cdr3_nt cdr3_aa d_call v_call clone_size j_call
TGTGCCATCAGTGAGGGACGGGACAGGGGGTACGAAAAACTGTTTTTT CAISEGRDRGYEKLFF TRBD1 TRBV10-3 NA TRBJ1-4
TGTGCCAGTAGTATGGGAGCGGGGGGGCCGATCCGCACCGGGGAGCTGTTTTTT CASSMGAGGPIRTGELFF TRBD2 TRBV19 NA TRBJ2-2
TGCGCCAGCGGGGGGGCCAGTGGTGAGCAGTTCTTC CASGGASGEQFF NA TRBV4-1 NA TRBJ2-1
TGTGCCACCAGTGAGGAGGGAAATGAGCAGTTCTTC CATSEEGNEQFF NA TRBV24-1 NA TRBJ2-1
TGTGCCACCAGCAGATCACCGGGACAGGGATCTAGTTCCTACGAGCAGTACTTC CATSRSPGQGSSSYEQYF TRBD1 TRBV15 NA TRBJ2-7
TGTGCCAGCAGCTTCGCGATTGGGAACACTGAAGCTTTCTTT CASSFAIGNTEAFF NA TRBV7-2 once TRBJ1-1
TGTGCCAGCAGCTCAAACCGGGACAGCAATAATTCACCCCTCCACTTT CASSSNRDSNNSPLHF TRBD1 TRBV7-6 NA TRBJ1-6
TGTGCCAGCAGCTACACCGGGACAGGGCCCCAAGAGACCCAGTACTTC CASSYTGTGPQETQYF TRBD1 TRBV3-1/TRBV3-2 NA TRBJ2-5
TGTGCCAGTGGATTGACAGGATCTGGAAACACCATATATTTT CASGLTGSGNTIYF NA TRBV19 NA TRBJ1-3
TGTGCCAGCAGCTTGGAAGGGGGCGGCAATCAGCCCCAGCATTTT CASSLEGGGNQPQHF TRBD1 TRBV5-6 NA TRBJ1-5
TGTGCCAGCAGCTTAGATAGGGCCCTAGCGGGGGGAATCACAGATACGCAGTATTTT CASSLDRALAGGITDTQYF TRBD2 TRBV11-3 NA TRBJ2-3
TGTGCCAGCACCCCTCGAGGAGGACAGCCCCAGCATTTT CASTPRGGQPQHF NA TRBV6-2/TRBV6-3 NA TRBJ1-5
TGTGCCATCAGTGATGCAGGAACTAATGAAAAACTGTTTTTT CAISDAGTNEKLFF NA TRBV10-3 NA TRBJ1-4
TGTGCCAGCAGCTTTATGGGACAGGGGGCAATTGAAGCTTTCTTT CASSFMGQGAIEAFF TRBD1 TRBV7-9 NA TRBJ1-1
TGTGCCAGCAGTTCGCCGGGACAGGGGGCGACTTACTATGGCTACACCTTC CASSSPGQGATYYGYTF TRBD1 TRBV28 NA TRBJ1-2
TGTGCCAGTAGTATAGGGGAGGGCACTGAAGCTTTCTTT CASSIGEGTEAFF NA TRBV19 NA TRBJ1-1
TGTGCCAGCAGAGAAAGACTAGCGGGGGCCATCCCCTCCTACAATGAGCAGTTCTTC CASRERLAGAIPSYNEQFF TRBD2 TRBV6-1 NA TRBJ2-1
TGCGCCAGCAGCCACTATGGGGTGGGAGGGGGCTCCTACAATGAGCAGTTCTTC CASSHYGVGGGSYNEQFF NA TRBV4-3 few TRBJ2-1
TGTGCCAGTGGGGCAGGGCGGTCTGGCACAGATACGCAGTATTTT CASGAGRSGTDTQYF NA TRBV19 NA TRBJ2-3
TGTGCCAGCAGCGTAGAGGACTCCCATGAGCCGTATGGCTACACCTTC CASSVEDSHEPYGYTF NA TRBV9 NA TRBJ1-2
TGTGCCAGCAGCCCCCTAGCGGGGGGTTTCACCGGGGAGCTGTTTTTT CASSPLAGGFTGELFF TRBD2 TRBV9 NA TRBJ2-2
TGCGCCAGCAGCCCGGACTCGGACGAGCAGTACTTC CASSPDSDEQYF NA TRBV5-1 few TRBJ2-7
TGTGCCAGCAGTTTATCTCGGACAGGGGGCACCCCAGATACGCAGTATTTT CASSLSRTGGTPDTQYF TRBD1 TRBV27 once TRBJ2-3
TGTGCCAGCATAAACCCGGGACAGGGGGCAGGGGATACGCAGTATTTT CASINPGQGAGDTQYF TRBD1 TRBV2 NA TRBJ2-3
TGTGCCAGCAGCCCAGGTTCCACTGAAGCTTTCTTT CASSPGSTEAFF NA TRBV5-4 NA TRBJ1-1
TGTGCCAGCAGCCGGGAGCCCCCTTACGAGCAGTACTTC CASSREPPYEQYF NA TRBV3-1/TRBV3-2 NA TRBJ2-7
TGTGCCAGCAGCTTTGCGGGGAACACTGAAGCTTTCTTT CASSFAGNTEAFF NA TRBV7-2 NA TRBJ1-1
TGTGCCAGTAGTATAGATACAGGGAACACTGAAGCTTTCTTT CASSIDTGNTEAFF NA TRBV19 NA TRBJ1-1
TGTGCCAGCAGTTACTCGCGCTATCTCACAGATACGCAGTATTTT CASSYSRYLTDTQYF NA TRBV6-5 NA TRBJ2-3
TGCGCCAGCAGCCAAGACCTATCCTCAGAGACCCAGTACTTC CASSQDLSSETQYF NA TRBV4-3 NA TRBJ2-5
TGTGCCAGCAGACCGACAGGGGGCGATAATTCACCCCTCCACTTT CASRPTGGDNSPLHF TRBD1 TRBV7-2 NA TRBJ1-6
TGTGCCAGCAGTTACCCTATGTACGAGCAGTACTTC CASSYPMYEQYF NA TRBV6-5 NA TRBJ2-7
TGTGCCAGCAGCCCCCAACGGGTAGGGGACAATGAGCAGTTCTTC CASSPQRVGDNEQFF NA TRBV7-7 once TRBJ2-1
TGTGCCAGCAGCGTGACAGGGAGCTCCTACGAGCAGTACTTC CASSVTGSSYEQYF TRBD1 TRBV9 NA TRBJ2-7
TGTGCCAGCAGCCCCCACGGTGGCAGGGATGGTGGCGAGCAGTACTTC CASSPHGGRDGGEQYF NA TRBV7-2 NA TRBJ2-7
TGTGCCAGCAGTTTTAGTTGGGGCTTACAAGAGACCCAGTACTTC CASSFSWGLQETQYF NA TRBV27 NA TRBJ2-5
TGTGCCAGCAAGGACAGCGGGGGGCTGGATACGCAGTATTTT CASKDSGGLDTQYF TRBD2 TRBV7-2 NA TRBJ2-3
TGTGCCAGCAGCCAAGATTTTCGTTGGGGCGCCGATACACCGAACACTGAAGCTTTCTTT CASSQDFRWGADTPNTEAFF NA TRBV4-2 NA TRBJ1-1
TGCGCCAGCAGCTCGACTCTAGCCCCCGACAATGAGCAGTTCTTC CASSSTLAPDNEQFF NA TRBV5-1 NA TRBJ2-1
TGTGCCAGCAGTTACTCGACAGGGATCTATGGCTACACCTTC CASSYSTGIYGYTF TRBD1 TRBV28 NA TRBJ1-2